These 9 T cell receptor beta chains were all obtained from the same sample, sequenced in a study of T cells in women clearing cervical HPV infection (dated by TCRdb to 2017 to 2018). The protocol used for the library was the immunoSEQ multiplex PCR assay. TCRdb retrieved this table from immuneACCESS and kept in-frame rearrangements only. Not all clones are present; in checked studies, unresolved V genes account for under half, and no reason is known for the remainder. This sample's table carries 18,000 or so clones. The ten largest clones take up about 15% of the sample. Sequencing was done on a sample of blood buffy coat. The origin of the receptors is a woman aged 18-69 years with a cervical HPV16 infection that either progressed to CIN3+ or cleared (not recorded which).

The CDR3 is CASSQRFGQGAFEQFF. The CDR3 bases that were read are TGCGCCAGCAGCCAACGTTTCGGACAGGGGGCGTTTGAG. The rearrangement uses TRBV4-1 and TRBJ2-1; 11 bases are shared with TRBD1. Read sequence stops 3 residues before the CDR3 end, and the germline J gene provides the missing end. Losses at the gene ends were 2 bases for V and 9 bases for J; bases not matched to a gene: 9. Germline values: CDR1 MGHRA, CDR2 YSYEKL. This CDR3 has 16 amino acids.

With regard to this clone: The read finishes 3 residues shy of the CDR3 end, and the germline J gene is used to complete it. The V and J genes are TRBV30 and TRBJ1-2; D gene ambiguous. Germline V lookup: CDR1 GTSNPN, CDR2 SVGIG (reference sequence). The CDR3 consists of 11 residues. This CDR3 reads CAWTLTGDYTF. The part of the CDR3 DNA that was read is TGTGCCTGGACCCTCACGGGTGAC.

With respect to this clone: The read terminates 3 residues before the CDR3 end, so the remaining end is supplied by the germline J gene. J is TRBJ2-3 and V is TRBV5-1; the D gene is possibly TRBD2 (6 bases). V was cut by 4 bases and J by 0 bases, with 18 bases left in between. Germline V gives CDR1 SGHRS, CDR2 YFSETQ. The CDR3 runs 17 residues. The chain's CDR3 is CASSPGSSVNSTDTQYF. The part of the CDR3 DNA that was read is TGCGCCAGCAGCCCCGGATCTAGCGTGAATAGCACAGATACG.

With respect to this clone: The CDR3 extends 3 residues past the end of the read, so its final part is completed from the germline J gene. The chain links TRBV5-1 to TRBJ2-5; D ambiguous. CDR1 is SGHRS, CDR2 YFSETQ, per germline. V lost 3 bases to trimming and J lost 3 bases, with 27 bases between them. CDR3 length: 19 residues. CDR3 in amino acids: CASSWPSYISRHEKETQYF. Partial CDR3 DNA: TGCGCCAGCAGCTGGCCATCGTATATTAGCCGGCACGAAAAAGAGACC.

With respect to this clone: The CDR3 goes on 3 residues after the read ends, and that part is filled in from the germline J gene. The chain joins TRBV5-6 to TRBJ1-2; 7 bases match TRBD1. V lost 6 bases to trimming and J lost 3 bases; unmatched junction nucleotides: 11. The CDR3 length is 15 residues. In germline, CDR1 is SGHDT, CDR2 YYEEEE. CDR3 bases read: TGTGCCAGCAAACTGACAGGGAGTTATGACTATGGC. Its protein product is CASKLTGSYDYG. The full CDR3 protein is CASKLTGSYDYGYTF.

On this clone: The read stops 3 residues short of the end of the CDR3; the missing end is completed from the germline J gene. The rearrangement links TRBV18 to TRBJ1-2; D unclear. Germline assignment: CDR1 KGHSH and CDR2 LQKENI. V was trimmed by 2 bases and J by 5 bases, leaving 12 bases between them. The CDR3 totals 14 residues. CDR3: CASSPKAESYGYTF. CDR3 DNA, as far as it was read: TGTGCCAGCTCACCAAAGGCGGAATCATATGGC. The variable domain in full, completed from reference TRBV18 and TRBJ1-2, reads NAGVMQNPRHLVRRRGQEARLRCSPMKGHSHVYWYRQLPEEGLKFMVYLQKENIIDESGMPKERFSAEFPKEGPSILRIQQVVRGDSAAYFCASSPKAESYGYTFGSGTRLTVV.

Regarding this clone: The CDR3 extends 3 residues past the end of the read, so its final part is completed from the germline J gene. This rearrangement joins TRBV20-1 to TRBJ2-5; 7 bases are shared with TRBD2. J gave up 0 bases and V 2 bases, and 12 bases lay outside the gene matches. CDR1 and CDR2 from the germline V gene are DFQATT and SNEGSKA (reference sequence). The CDR3 contains 17 residues. CDR3 residues: CSARSYWGGVNQETQYF. The CDR3 bases that were read are TGCAGTGCTAGATCCTACTGGGGGGGGGTAAACCAAGAGACC.

A word on this clone: The read falls 3 residues short of the CDR3 end, and the missing part is taken from the germline J gene. The chain recombines TRBV20-1 with TRBJ1-1; TRBD1 matches at 9 bases. V was clipped by 3 bases and J by 1 base; unmatched bases: 12. Germline loops: CDR1 DFQATT, CDR2 SNEGSKA (reference sequence). This CDR3 region has 17 residues. CDR3 sequence reads: CSARWDREAISNTEAFF. The CDR3 DNA, read in part, is TGCAGTGCTAGGTGGGACAGGGAAGCGATTTCGAACACTGAA.

In the case of this clone: The sequence runs out 3 residues before the end of the CDR3; the remainder is reconstructed from the germline J gene. The chain couples TRBV13 to TRBJ1-2; 8 positions agree with TRBD1. CDR3 size: 16 residues. CDR1 is PRHDT and CDR2 is FYEKMQ in the germline V gene (reference sequence). After removal of 1 base from V and 4 bases from J, the junction contained 8 bases not matched to a gene. The sequenced CDR3 bases are TGTGCCAGCAGCTTAGAAACCCAGGGGGCAACCTATGGC. It specifies CASSLETQGATYG. In full, the CDR3 reads CASSLETQGATYGYTF.